These 25 T cell receptor beta chains were all obtained from the same sample, sequenced in a study of cytomegalovirus exposure and HLA in healthy donors. PCR employed 60 Vbeta and 13 Jbeta primers. Some clones are missing from TCRdb's copy, which holds only in-frame ones; the method was immunoSEQ multiplex PCR. The sample yields some 96,000 clones, around 76% seen once. Sequenced sample: PBMCs. The receptor source for this set is an older woman in good health and CMV-seropositive.

The DNA for the CDR3 is TGTGCCAGCATCGGACAGGGGGAAGATACGCAGTATTTT. It is translated as CASIGQGEDTQYF. This sequence joins TRBV5-4 and TRBJ2-3, with 10 bases aligning to TRBD1. The CDR3 extends over 13 amino acids. In germline, CDR1 is SGHNT, CDR2 YYREEE (reference sequence). V was clipped by 6 bases and J by 5 bases; unmatched bases: 3.

The gene calls are TRBV6-5 and TRBJ2-3, with 15 bases lining up with TRBD2. The CDR3 runs to 15 residues. The V segment lost 3 bases and the J segment 8 bases; nucleotides outside the gene matches: 3. Per the germline V gene, CDR1 is MNHEY and CDR2 is SVGAGI. CDR3 sequence (DNA): TGTGCCAGCAGTTATAGGGGACTAGCGGGAGGTACGCAGTATTTT. Its protein product is CASSYRGLAGGTQYF.

The J gene is TRBJ2-7, the V gene TRBV13; tentatively, D is TRBD1 (5 bases). Trimming removed 0 bases at V and 2 bases at J, with 8 bases between. From germline, CDR1 is PRHDT and CDR2 FYEKMQ (reference sequence). CDR3 length equals 14 residues. DNA for the CDR3: TGTGCCAGCAGCTTAGGCCAGGGAACCTACGAGCAGTACTTC. It yields the protein CASSLGQGTYEQYF.

The V and J genes are TRBV5-1 and TRBJ2-7; 8 nucleotides align to TRBD1. Trimming removed 0 bases from V and 2 bases from J; junction bases left unmatched: 10. The length of the CDR3 is 17 residues. The germline gives CDR1 SGHRS, CDR2 YFSETQ. As DNA, the CDR3 is TGCGCCAGCAGCTTGGGTTCTGGAGACAGGGGCCCCTACGAGCAGTACTTC. Translated: CASSLGSGDRGPYEQYF.

The chain couples TRBV19 to TRBJ2-3, with 9 bases that match TRBD2. After removal of 1 base from V and 5 bases from J, the junction contained 10 bases not matched to a gene. The CDR3 loop spans 17 amino acids. The germline CDR1 and CDR2 sequences are LNHDA and SQIVND (reference sequence). CDR3 loop: CASSIGSGRLAKDTQYF. Here the CDR3 DNA reads TGTGCCAGTAGTATAGGTAGCGGGAGATTGGCTAAAGATACGCAGTATTTT.

This chain uses TRBV7-9 with TRBJ2-5; TRBD1 is a possible D gene (6 bases). With 1 base removed from V and 1 base from J, the gap between germline ends came to 10 bases. This CDR3 comprises 15 residues. CDR1 and CDR2 from the germline V gene are SEHNR and FQNEAQ (reference sequence). DNA of the CDR3: TGTGCCAGCAGCTTAGGGGTGGGGGCCCAAGAGACCCAGTACTTC. This sequence encodes CASSLGVGAQETQYF.

Comment on this clone: One end of the junction varies from germline; a read error may be responsible. This sample also contains other DNA sequences that code for the same CDR3. In DNA form, the CDR3 reads TGCGCCAGCGCACTAGCCTGGACGGGGACCTACGAGCAGTACTTC. Its protein product is CASALAWTGTYEQYF. The gene calls are TRBV27 and TRBJ2-7, with D perhaps matching TRBD2 (6 bases). The CDR3 has 15 amino acids. Germline CDR1 and CDR2: MNHEY and SMNVEV (reference sequence).

The CDR3 nucleotides are TGTGCCAGCTCACCGTCGGGGGTACCAGAAGCTTTCTTT. Its translation: CASSPSGVPEAFF. The V and J genes are TRBV18 and TRBJ1-1, with D tentatively TRBD1 (5 bases). The germline CDR1 and CDR2 sequences are KGHSH and LQKENI. The ends were cut back, 3 bases at V and 8 bases at J, with 13 bases in the middle. This CDR3 contains 13 residues. The full variable domain, completed using reference TRBV18 and TRBJ1-1, is NAGVMQNPRHLVRRRGQEARLRCSPMKGHSHVYWYRQLPEEGLKFMVYLQKENIIDESGMPKERFSAEFPKEGPSILRIQQVVRGDSAAYFCASSPSGVPEAFFGQGTRLTVV.

The rearrangement links TRBV10-2 to TRBJ2-7; 11 nucleotides line up with TRBD2. CDR1 and CDR2 from the germline V gene are WSHSY and SAAADI. This CDR3 has 14 amino acids. The V and J ends lost 8 bases and 3 bases, in that order; junction bases with no gene match: 6. This chain's CDR3 is CASGTGTSGYEQYF. The CDR3, as DNA: TGCGCCAGCGGGACCGGGACTAGCGGCTACGAGCAGTACTTC.

The chain is built from TRBV6-1 and TRBJ2-7; 9 positions match TRBD2. Trimming removed 5 bases from V and 2 bases from J; junction bases left unmatched: 4. The length of the CDR3 is 14 residues. Looked up from germline, CDR1 is MNHNS and CDR2 is SASEGT. The CDR3 is CASSPTSGAYEQYF. The CDR3 region has the DNA TGTGCCAGCAGTCCGACTAGCGGAGCCTACGAGCAGTACTTC.

V and J are TRBV5-4 and TRBJ2-1, with 7 bases fitting TRBD2. The CDR3 is 15 amino acids. J lost 5 bases, V lost 5 bases, and 10 bases had no gene match. CDR1 and CDR2 from the germline V gene are SGHNT and YYREEE (reference sequence). The CDR3 loop is CASRQPTLADNEQFF. The CDR3 region has the DNA TGTGCCAGCAGGCAACCTACTCTAGCGGACAATGAGCAGTTCTTC. Based on the CDR3 plus reference TRBV5-4 and TRBJ2-1, the full variable domain is ETGVTQSPTHLIKTRGQQVTLRCSSQSGHNTVSWYQQALGQGPQFIFQYYREEENGRGNFPPRFSGLQFPNYSSELNVNALELDDSALYLCASRQPTLADNEQFFGPGTRLTVL.

The CDR3 spells CASSPQGSQPQHF. CDR3 nucleotide sequence: TGTGCCAGCAGCCCGCAGGGTAGTCAGCCCCAGCATTTT. The rearrangement uses TRBV2 and TRBJ1-5, with D tentatively TRBD1 (5 bases). Germline V gene data show CDR1 as SNHLY and CDR2 as FYNNEI. V dropped 6 bases and J dropped 6 bases, with 12 bases sitting between them. The CDR3 spans 13 residues.

The chain is built from TRBV6-1 and TRBJ1-2, with D maybe TRBD1 (6 bases). From germline, CDR1 is MNHNS and CDR2 SASEGT. This CDR3 is built from 15 residues. V was cut by 4 bases and J by 3 bases, with 15 bases left in between. The CDR3 sequence: CASSVQQGGDYGYTF. Here the CDR3 DNA reads TGTGCCAGCAGTGTACAACAGGGTGGTGACTATGGCTACACCTTC.

The V and J genes are TRBV5-4 and TRBJ1-1, with 10 positions matching TRBD1. Germline lookup yields CDR1 SGHNT and CDR2 YYREEE (reference sequence). The ends lost 4 bases at V and 1 base at J; junction bases unmatched: 1. The CDR3 is made up of 14 amino acids. The CDR3 DNA sequence: TGTGCCAGCAGCGGGACAGGGGCGAACACTGAAGCTTTCTTT. As protein: CASSGTGANTEAFF. The complete variable domain, with remaining parts taken from reference TRBV5-4 and TRBJ1-1, reads ETGVTQSPTHLIKTRGQQVTLRCSSQSGHNTVSWYQQALGQGPQFIFQYYREEENGRGNFPPRFSGLQFPNYSSELNVNALELDDSALYLCASSGTGANTEAFFGQGTRLTVV.

This clone appeared once. The gene calls are TRBV4-2 and TRBJ2-5, with 7 nucleotides matching TRBD2. V was pared by 4 bases and J by 5 bases, with 4 bases of the junction left unmatched. From germline, CDR1 is LGHNA and CDR2 YNFKEQ. The CDR3 runs to 13 residues. CDR3 residues: CASSLRLAETQYF. The DNA of the CDR3 is TGTGCCAGCAGCCTCAGACTAGCTGAGACCCAGTACTTC.

V and J are TRBV28 and TRBJ2-3, with D tentatively TRBD2 (5 bases). V was clipped by 6 bases and J by 4 bases, with 14 bases between them. CDR1 is MDHEN and CDR2 is SYDVKM in the germline V gene. The CDR3 covers 14 residues. The chain's CDR3 is CASRSRTGADTQYF. In DNA form, the CDR3 reads TGTGCCAGCAGGAGCCGGACTGGCGCAGATACGCAGTATTTT.

This chain joins TRBV25-1 and TRBJ1-3, with 7 bases aligning to TRBD1. The CDR3 is 15 amino acids. Trimming removed 8 bases from V and 0 bases from J; junction bases left unmatched: 7. Germline CDR1 reads MGHDK; CDR2 reads SYGVNS. DNA of the CDR3: TGTGCCAGCGAACGAACAGGGGACTCTGGAAACACCATATATTTT. Amino acids: CASERTGDSGNTIYF.

The V and J genes are TRBV6-6 and TRBJ1-2, with D unresolved. V was trimmed by 2 bases and J by 4 bases, leaving 11 bases between them. CDR1 MNHNY and CDR2 SVGAGI come from the germline V gene (reference sequence). The CDR3 is 14 residues long. As DNA, the CDR3 is TGTGCCAGCAGTTACGGATCAGGAACCTATGGCTACACCTTC. It translates to CASSYGSGTYGYTF.

V usage is TRBV5-4 and J usage is TRBJ2-7; D remains unclear. The V gene lost 0 bases and the J gene lost 0 bases, with 7 bases spanning the gap. This CDR3 spans 14 amino acids. Germline V gene data show CDR1 as SGHNT and CDR2 as YYREEE (reference sequence). The CDR3 loop reads CASSLGANSYEQYF. Written as DNA, the CDR3 is TGTGCCAGCAGCTTGGGGGCGAACTCCTACGAGCAGTACTTC.

The CDR3 DNA reads TGCAGCGCCGGCAGGGCGCAAGAGACCCAGTACTTC. Its translation: CSAGRAQETQYF. V and J are TRBV29-1 and TRBJ2-5; D might be TRBD1 (5 bases). V lost 7 bases to trimming and J lost 2 bases, with 11 bases between them. The CDR3 runs 12 residues. The germline CDR1 and CDR2 sequences are SQVTM and ANQGSEA.

Concerning this clone itself: Within the sample, other DNA sequences also encode this same CDR3. The chain uses TRBV18 and TRBJ2-1, with TRBD1 identical over 8 bases. The V and J ends lost 5 bases and 1 base, in that order; junction bases with no gene match: 7. The CDR3 covers 16 residues. From germline, CDR1 is KGHSH and CDR2 LQKENI. In DNA, the CDR3 is TGTGCCAGCTCATCCCGGACAGGGCGGTCCTACAATGAGCAGTTCTTC. Translated: CASSSRTGRSYNEQFF.

The chain links TRBV13 to TRBJ2-3, with D possibly TRBD2 on 6 matching bases. Germline V lookup: CDR1 PRHDT, CDR2 FYEKMQ (reference sequence). V shed 9 bases and J shed 2 bases, with 18 bases lying between them. The CDR3 loop spans 15 amino acids. CDR3 loop: CASTRIAEVTDTQYF. The CDR3 DNA reads TGTGCCAGTACCAGAATAGCGGAAGTCACAGATACGCAGTATTTT.

The J gene is TRBJ2-2, the V gene TRBV28; D uncertain. The ends were cut back, 5 bases at V and 5 bases at J, with 9 bases in the middle. The V gene's germline CDR1 is MDHEN and CDR2 SYDVKM. The CDR3 covers 13 residues. In nucleotides, the CDR3 is TGTGCCAGCAGTCCTCTCGTTACCGGGGAGCTGTTTTTT. Amino acid sequence: CASSPLVTGELFF.

This chain links TRBV30 with TRBJ1-4; 9 bases align to TRBD1. The germline gives CDR1 GTSNPN, CDR2 SVGIG (reference sequence). The trim removed 1 base at V and 8 bases at J, leaving 8 bases unmatched. This CDR3 contains 15 residues. This chain's CDR3 is CAWSDRQGGYEKLFF. CDR3 bases: TGTGCCTGGAGTGACCGACAGGGGGGATACGAAAAACTGTTTTTT.

The rearrangement joins TRBV19 to TRBJ2-7; the match to TRBD2 covers 13 bases. V shed 5 bases, J shed 1 base, and the junction held 11 bases outside the gene matches. Looked up from germline, CDR1 is LNHDA and CDR2 is SQIVND (reference sequence). The length of the CDR3 is 18 residues. CDR3 sequence: CASSVGLAGEIRSYEQYF. DNA of the CDR3: TGTGCCAGTAGTGTCGGACTAGCGGGAGAGATTAGATCCTACGAGCAGTACTTC. Using reference TRBV19 and TRBJ2-7 for the parts outside the CDR3, the full variable domain is DGGITQSPKYLFRKEGQNVTLSCEQNLNHDAMYWYRQDPGQGLRLIYYSQIVNDFQKGDIAEGYSVSREKKESFPLTVTSAQKNPTAFYLCASSVGLAGEIRSYEQYFGPGTRLTVT.